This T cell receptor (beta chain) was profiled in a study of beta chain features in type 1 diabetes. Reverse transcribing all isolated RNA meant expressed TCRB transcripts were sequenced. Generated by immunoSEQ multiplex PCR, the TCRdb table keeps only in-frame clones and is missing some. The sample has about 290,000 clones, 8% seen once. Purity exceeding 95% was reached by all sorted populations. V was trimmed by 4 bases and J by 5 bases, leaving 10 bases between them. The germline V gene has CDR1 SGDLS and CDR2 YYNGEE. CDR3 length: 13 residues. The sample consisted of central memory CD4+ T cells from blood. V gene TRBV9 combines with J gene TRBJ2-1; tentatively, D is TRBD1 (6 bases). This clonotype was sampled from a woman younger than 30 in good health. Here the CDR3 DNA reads TGTGCCAGCAGCATCCGGACAGACAATGAGCAGTTCTTC. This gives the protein CASSIRTDNEQFF.